The text below deals with one T cell receptor beta chain. The antigen is undetermined. These data come from a study of cytomegalovirus exposure and HLA in healthy donors. Overall study results and limits: Most observed TCR sequences were rare, whereas some public TCRs were detected in many donors.

Trimming pared 0 bases from V and 2 bases from J, leaving 14 bases between. This CDR3 has 16 amino acids. Germline V gene sequence: CDR1 MGHRA, CDR2 YSYEKL. Clones were sequenced by immunoSEQ multiplex PCR, and TCRdb holds only the in-frame ones, with some missing. Here the sample spans about 130,000 clones, just under 90% being singletons. This TCR came from a woman aged 25 to 39 in good health and CMV-seropositive. J is TRBJ2-7 and V is TRBV4-1, with D unresolved. Sequences were obtained from PBMCs. CDR3 nucleotides: TGCGCCAGCAGCCAAGATCCGCGACTTTCTCCCTACGAGCAGTACTTC. Its protein is CASSQDPRLSPYEQYF.